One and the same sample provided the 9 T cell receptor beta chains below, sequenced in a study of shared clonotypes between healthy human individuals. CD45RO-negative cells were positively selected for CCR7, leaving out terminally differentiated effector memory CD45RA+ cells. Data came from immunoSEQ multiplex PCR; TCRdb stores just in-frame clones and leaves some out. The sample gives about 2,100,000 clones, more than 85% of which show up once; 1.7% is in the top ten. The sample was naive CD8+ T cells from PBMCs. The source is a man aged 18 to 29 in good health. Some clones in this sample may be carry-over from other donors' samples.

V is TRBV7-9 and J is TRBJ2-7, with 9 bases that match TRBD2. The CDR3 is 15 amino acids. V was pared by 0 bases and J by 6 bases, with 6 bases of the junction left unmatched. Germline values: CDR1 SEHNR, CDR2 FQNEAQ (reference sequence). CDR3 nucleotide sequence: TGTGCCAGCAGCTTAGCGCGCGGGAGGGTTGTCGAGCAGTACTTC. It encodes CASSLARGRVVEQYF.

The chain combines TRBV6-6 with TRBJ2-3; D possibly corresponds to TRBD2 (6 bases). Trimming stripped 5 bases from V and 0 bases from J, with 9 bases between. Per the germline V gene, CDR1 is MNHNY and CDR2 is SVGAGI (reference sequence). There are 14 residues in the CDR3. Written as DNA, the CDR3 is TGTGCCAGCAGTATGGAGGGGAGCACAGATACGCAGTATTTT. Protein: CASSMEGSTDTQYF.

For the CDR3, the DNA is TGTGCCAGCAGCGCGCCGGGACATTTCTACGAGCAGTACTTC. This gives the protein CASSAPGHFYEQYF. This sequence joins TRBV9 and TRBJ2-7; a weak D match, TRBD1 (6 bases). The V gene lost 3 bases and the J gene lost 3 bases, with 13 bases spanning the gap. The CDR3 runs 14 residues. Germline CDR1 and CDR2: SGDLS and YYNGEE.

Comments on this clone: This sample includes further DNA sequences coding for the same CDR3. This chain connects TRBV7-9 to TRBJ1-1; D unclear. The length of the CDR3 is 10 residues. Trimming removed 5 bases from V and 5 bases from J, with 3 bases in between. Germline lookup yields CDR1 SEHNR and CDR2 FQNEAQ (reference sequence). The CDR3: CASSITEAFF. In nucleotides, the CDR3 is TGTGCCAGCAGCATTACTGAAGCTTTCTTT.

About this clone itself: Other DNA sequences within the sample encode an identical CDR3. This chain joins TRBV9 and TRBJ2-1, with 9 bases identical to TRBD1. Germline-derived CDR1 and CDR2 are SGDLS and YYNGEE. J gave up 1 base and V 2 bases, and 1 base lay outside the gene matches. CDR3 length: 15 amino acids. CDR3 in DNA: TGTGCCAGCAGCGTCGACAGGGGGTCCTACAATGAGCAGTTCTTC. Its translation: CASSVDRGSYNEQFF.

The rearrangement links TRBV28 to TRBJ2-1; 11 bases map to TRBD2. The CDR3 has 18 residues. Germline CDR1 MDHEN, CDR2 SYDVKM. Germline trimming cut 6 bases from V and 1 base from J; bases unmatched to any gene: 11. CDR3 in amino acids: CASSRSLASGRSYNEQFF. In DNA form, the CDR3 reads TGTGCCAGCAGCCGAAGCTTGGCTAGCGGGAGGTCCTACAATGAGCAGTTCTTC.

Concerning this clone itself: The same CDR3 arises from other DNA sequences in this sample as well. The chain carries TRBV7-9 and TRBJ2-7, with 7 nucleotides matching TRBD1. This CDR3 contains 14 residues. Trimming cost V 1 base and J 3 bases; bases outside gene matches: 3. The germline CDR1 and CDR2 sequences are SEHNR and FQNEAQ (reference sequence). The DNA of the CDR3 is TGTGCCAGCAGCTTAGTGGGACAGATCTACGAGCAGTACTTC. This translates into CASSLVGQIYEQYF.

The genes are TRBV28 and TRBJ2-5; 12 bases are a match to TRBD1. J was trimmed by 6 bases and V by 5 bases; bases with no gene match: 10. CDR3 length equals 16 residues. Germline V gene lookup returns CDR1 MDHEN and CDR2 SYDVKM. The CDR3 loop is CASSGPGTGGEKTQYF. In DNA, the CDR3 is TGTGCCAGCAGTGGCCCCGGGACAGGGGGCGAAAAGACCCAGTACTTC.

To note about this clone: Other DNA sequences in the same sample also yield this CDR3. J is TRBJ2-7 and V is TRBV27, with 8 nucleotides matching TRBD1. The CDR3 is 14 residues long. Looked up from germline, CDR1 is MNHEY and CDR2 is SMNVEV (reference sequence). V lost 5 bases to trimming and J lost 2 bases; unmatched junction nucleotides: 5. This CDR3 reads CASSLTGETYEQYF. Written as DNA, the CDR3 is TGTGCCAGCAGTCTGACAGGGGAGACCTACGAGCAGTACTTC.